These 17 T cell receptor beta chains share one sample of origin, sequenced in a study of healthy donors' naive CD4 and CD8 T cells. Each TCR library used roughly 510 ng of total RNA and a linear amplification protocol. A single record per CDR3 protein comes from TCRdb applying MiXCR to the reads. Of some 190,000 distinct CDR3 sequences listed, 65% to 75% are singletons. The sequenced sample consisted of naive CD4+ and CD8+ T cells sorted from blood, pooled from several donors. These receptors were collected from a pool of human donors in good health; the sample pools cells from several healthy donors.

The gene calls are TRBV29-1 and TRBJ2-5; possible D gene TRBD1, 6 bases. The V gene lost 6 bases and the J gene lost 5 bases, with 16 bases spanning the gap. Germline-derived CDR1 and CDR2 are SQVTM and ANQGSEA. This CDR3 comprises 13 residues. CDR3 in DNA: TGCAGCGTCGCAGGGGCAGGAGAGGAGACCCAGTACTTC. Translated, it gives CSVAGAGEETQYF.

The V call is TRBV6-5, the J call TRBJ2-1, with 12 bases that match TRBD2. Germline-derived CDR1 and CDR2 are MNHEY and SVGAGI. The J segment lost 5 bases and the V segment lost 6 bases, leaving 5 bases of the junction unmatched. This CDR3 comprises 15 residues. The chain's CDR3 is CASRGLAGTNNEQFF. CDR3 in DNA: TGTGCCAGCAGAGGACTAGCGGGGACAAACAATGAGCAGTTCTTC.

This clonotype has only one observation. The chain combines TRBV20-1 with TRBJ2-7; the D gene is possibly TRBD1 (6 bases). This CDR3 is built from 14 residues. The V and J ends lost 5 bases and 3 bases respectively, with 17 bases between them. Germline V gene lookup returns CDR1 DFQATT and CDR2 SNEGSKA (reference sequence). CDR3 residues: CSARNRDTYYEQYF. For the CDR3, the DNA is TGCAGTGCTCGAAACCGGGACACCTACTACGAGCAGTACTTC.

The chain employs TRBV12-5 and TRBJ2-7, with 8 bases fitting TRBD1. The J segment lost 0 bases and the V segment lost 0 bases, leaving 10 bases of the junction unmatched. This CDR3 spans 18 amino acids. CDR1 LGHNT and CDR2 FRNRAP come from the germline V gene. The CDR3 coding sequence is TGTGCTAGTGGTTTGGTCGGCCTGGGACAGGCGAGCTCCTACGAGCAGTACTTC. It yields the protein CASGLVGLGQASSYEQYF.

On this clonotype itself: Germline and junction disagree at one end, which may indicate a read error. J is TRBJ2-7 and V is TRBV19; D uncertain. This CDR3 is built from 13 residues. The germline V gene has CDR1 LNHDA and CDR2 SQIVND (reference sequence). This chain's CDR3 is CASSIYPSYEQYF. The CDR3 nucleotides are TGTGCCAGTAGTATATATCCATCCTACGAGCAGTATTTC.

This clonotype was seen repeatedly, ten times or more. V and J are TRBV5-5 and TRBJ2-1, with D unresolved. Trimming shortened V by 0 bases and J by 1 base, and 2 bases separated the two germline ends. CDR1 is SGHKS, CDR2 YYEKEE, per germline (reference sequence). The CDR3 has 13 residues. CDR3 in amino acids: CASSLGSYNEQFF. As DNA, the CDR3 is TGTGCCAGCAGCTTGGGTTCCTACAATGAGCAGTTCTTC.

This chain connects TRBV29-1 to TRBJ2-7; TRBD1 matches at 8 bases. V was pared by 4 bases and J by 1 base, with 6 bases of the junction left unmatched. Germline V gene sequence: CDR1 SQVTM, CDR2 ANQGSEA. The CDR3 has 14 amino acids. CDR3 in amino acids: CSVGGRGPSYEQYF. The CDR3, as DNA: TGCAGCGTTGGTGGCAGGGGGCCATCCTACGAGCAGTACTTC.

This chain links TRBV19 with TRBJ1-1, with D maybe TRBD1 (5 bases). The CDR3 extends over 14 amino acids. V gave up 4 bases and J gave up 1 base, with 10 bases separating them. CDR1 is LNHDA, CDR2 SQIVND, per germline (reference sequence). In DNA form, the CDR3 reads TGTGCCAGTAGTACCTTTACAGGGAACACTGAAGCTTTCTTT. Its translation is CASSTFTGNTEAFF.

The chain links TRBV21-1 to TRBJ2-3; the table names TRBD1, a call not compared with the DNA. TRBV21-1 is classified as a pseudogene. The CDR3 has 17 amino acids. The CDR3 nucleotides read TGTGCCAGCAGCAAACACACCCCTCGAGGGAGTATGAATACGCAGTATTTT. Translation: CASSKHTPRGSMNTQYF.

The chain carries TRBV5-6 and TRBJ2-7; TRBD1 might be the D (5 bases). Germline V gene lookup returns CDR1 SGHDT and CDR2 YYEEEE. Trimming stripped 1 base from V and 7 bases from J, with 12 bases between. The CDR3 is 13 amino acids. CDR3 nucleotides: TGTGCCAGCAGCTTGTATCAGGGCTGGGAGCAGTACTTC. Protein: CASSLYQGWEQYF.

This clonotype was found a few times. V and J are TRBV6-5 and TRBJ2-2, with TRBD2 matching 12 bases. CDR3 length: 16 residues. CDR1 is MNHEY and CDR2 is SVGAGI in the germline V gene. The J segment lost 4 bases and the V segment lost 6 bases, leaving 6 bases of the junction unmatched. The CDR3 bases are TGTGCCAGCAGGCCGACTAGCGGGAGAGGCACCGGGGAGCTGTTTTTT. Amino acids: CASRPTSGRGTGELFF.

This chain connects TRBV11-2 to TRBJ2-7; 7 positions agree with TRBD2. Per germline, CDR1 SGHAT and CDR2 FQNNGV. There are 13 residues in the CDR3. The trim removed 2 bases at V and 3 bases at J, leaving 1 base unmatched. The CDR3 is CASSLPSGYEQYF. CDR3 nucleotides: TGTGCCAGCAGCTTACCTAGCGGCTACGAGCAGTACTTC.

The chain joins TRBV29-1 to TRBJ2-1, with D tentatively TRBD1 or TRBD2 (5 bases each). This CDR3 has 15 amino acids. V was clipped by 0 bases and J by 7 bases, with 16 bases between them. Germline V lookup: CDR1 SQVTM, CDR2 ANQGSEA. The chain's CDR3 is CSVEEGPSRGNEQFF. CDR3 DNA: TGCAGCGTTGAAGAGGGACCTTCAAGGGGAAATGAGCAGTTCTTC.

The chain is built from TRBV29-1 and TRBJ2-1, with 7 bases fitting TRBD2. The CDR3 extends over 12 amino acids. The V and J ends lost 4 bases and 15 bases, in that order; junction bases with no gene match: 12. Germline V lookup: CDR1 SQVTM, CDR2 ANQGSEA. The CDR3 bases are TGCAGCGTTGCGTCCGAGGGAGGGCCCGCGTTCTTC. Its protein is CSVASEGGPAFF.

The V gene is TRBV13, the J gene TRBJ2-7; D not certain. With 5 bases removed from V and 2 bases from J, the gap between germline ends came to 16 bases. This CDR3 is built from 15 residues. Germline-derived CDR1 and CDR2 are PRHDT and FYEKMQ (reference sequence). The DNA for the CDR3 is TGTGCCAGCAGCCTCCAACGAGTCCTCACCTACGAGCAGTACTTC. Protein product: CASSLQRVLTYEQYF.

This clonotype has only a few counts. The rearrangement joins TRBV29-1 to TRBJ2-6; 9 nucleotides match TRBD1. Looked up from germline, CDR1 is SQVTM and CDR2 is ANQGSEA. Germline trimming cut 0 bases from V and 0 bases from J; bases unmatched to any gene: 3. The CDR3 is 17 amino acids. The chain's CDR3 is CSVEDRDRDSGANVLTF. CDR3 nucleotide sequence: TGCAGCGTTGAAGACCGGGACAGGGACTCTGGGGCCAACGTCCTGACTTTC.

This chain links TRBV6-2 or TRBV6-3 with TRBJ2-3; D is uncertain. The germline gives CDR1 MNHEY, CDR2 SVGEGT. Trimming shortened V by 5 bases and J by 0 bases, and 15 bases separated the two germline ends. The CDR3 consists of 16 residues. CDR3 sequence: CASSPGLRISTDTQYF. CDR3 sequence (DNA): TGTGCCAGCAGTCCCGGTTTGCGGATTAGCACAGATACGCAGTATTTT.